Following are 30 T cell receptor beta chains from one sample sequenced in a study of T cells in Graves' hyperthyroidism and ophthalmopathy. Using RNA transcripts as the source, TCR beta CDR3 regions were amplified. A set of HTBI primers served as the primers for a first-round RT-PCR of the TCR CDR3. From the multiplex PCR reads, TCRdb called clonotypes with MiXCR, one entry per CDR3 protein. The sample includes 300,000 to 450,000 distinct CDR3 sequences, around 14% of them seen just once. The material sequenced was blood. These receptors were taken from a woman aged 60 to 75 with Graves' hyperthyroidism.

The rearrangement uses TRBV7-6 and TRBJ1-4; the D gene is possibly TRBD1 (6 bases). Germline CDR1 reads SGHVS; CDR2 reads FNYEAQ. Trimming cost V 2 bases and J 5 bases, with 18 bases left between them. This CDR3 spans 17 amino acids. CDR3 nucleotide sequence: TGTGCCAGCAGCTTAAGGGCAGGGGCTCCTACAAATGAAAAACTGTTTTTT. Protein sequence: CASSLRAGAPTNEKLFF.

Ten or more counts support this clonotype. CDR3 amino acids: CSAWSSGSSDTQYF. The CDR3 nucleotides read TGCAGTGCCTGGAGTAGCGGGAGTTCAGATACGCAGTATTTT. The gene calls are TRBV20-1 and TRBJ2-3; TRBD2 agrees at 9 bases. In germline, CDR1 is DFQATT, CDR2 SNEGSKA (reference sequence). V trimming: 6 bases; J trimming: 4 bases; junction bases outside the gene matches: 8. The CDR3 spans 14 residues.

The V gene is TRBV24-1, the J gene TRBJ2-1, with 7 bases that match TRBD1. Germline CDR1 reads KGHDR; CDR2 reads SFDVKD. Germline trimming cut 5 bases from V and 6 bases from J; bases unmatched to any gene: 6. CDR3 length: 14 amino acids. The CDR3 sequence is CATSVTGNGNEQFF. The CDR3 DNA sequence: TGTGCCACCAGTGTGACAGGGAATGGCAATGAGCAGTTCTTC.

This clonotype has a single count. The rearrangement uses TRBV2 and TRBJ1-2; no clear D. From germline, CDR1 is SNHLY and CDR2 FYNNEI. The CDR3 is 12 residues long. Trimming shortened V by 0 bases and J by 5 bases, and 4 bases separated the two germline ends. CDR3 sequence reads: CASSEAQYGYTF. The CDR3 region has the DNA TGTGCCAGCAGTGAAGCGCAGTATGGCTACACCTTC.

This clonotype was observed a handful of times. The rearrangement links TRBV6-2 or TRBV6-3 to TRBJ2-3, with 9 bases fitting TRBD2. The length of the CDR3 is 15 residues. J was trimmed by 1 base and V by 8 bases; bases with no gene match: 7. Germline lookup yields CDR1 MNHEY and CDR2 SVGEGT. The CDR3 DNA is TGTGCCAGCTCTGCGCGGACTAGCGGCACAGATACGCAGTATTTT. It translates to CASSARTSGTDTQYF.

This clonotype was counted many times. This chain joins TRBV2 and TRBJ2-7; perhaps TRBD2 as D (5 bases). With 6 bases removed from V and 7 bases from J, the gap between germline ends came to 16 bases. Germline values: CDR1 SNHLY, CDR2 FYNNEI. This CDR3 has 13 residues. CDR3 loop: CASSYLGPGEQYF. The CDR3 DNA sequence: TGTGCCAGCAGCTACCTCGGCCCGGGAGAGCAGTACTTC. The full variable domain, rest sourced from reference TRBV2 and TRBJ2-7, is EPEVTQTPSHQVTQMGQEVILRCVPISNHLYFYWYRQILGQKVEFLVSFYNNEISEKSEIFDDQFSVERPDGSNFTLKIRSTKLEDSAMYFCASSYLGPGEQYFGPGTRLTVT.

The chain couples TRBV29-1 to TRBJ2-3; 10 bases match TRBD2. The length of the CDR3 is 14 residues. CDR1 and CDR2 from the germline V gene are SQVTM and ANQGSEA. The V and J ends lost 4 bases and 4 bases, in that order; junction bases with no gene match: 5. CDR3 residues: CSVGGTSAPDTQYF. Written as DNA, the CDR3 is TGCAGCGTTGGGGGGACTAGCGCGCCAGATACGCAGTATTTT.

This chain uses TRBV9 with TRBJ2-5; weak D call: TRBD1 (6 bases). Germline assignment: CDR1 SGDLS and CDR2 YYNGEE. V was pared by 0 bases and J by 4 bases, with 19 bases between. The CDR3 has 17 residues. This CDR3 reads CASSVAETGPPVETQYF. The CDR3 region has the DNA TGTGCCAGCAGCGTAGCTGAGACAGGCCCGCCAGTAGAGACCCAGTACTTC.

There are many counts of this clonotype. The chain couples TRBV7-9 to TRBJ2-1; 7 bases agree with TRBD2. Germline values: CDR1 SEHNR, CDR2 FQNEAQ (reference sequence). This CDR3 has 14 amino acids. The ends lost 4 bases at V and 6 bases at J; junction bases unmatched: 6. CDR3 sequence (DNA): TGTGCCAGCAGCTCGTATTCGGGGGGCAATGAGCAGTTCTTC. Translated, it gives CASSSYSGGNEQFF.

This clonotype was observed many times. This sequence joins TRBV28 and TRBJ2-1, with D possibly matching TRBD2 (6 bases). CDR3 length equals 15 residues. Germline V gene data show CDR1 as MDHEN and CDR2 as SYDVKM. V lost 3 bases, J lost 3 bases, and 12 bases lay in between. DNA for the CDR3: TGTGCCAGCAGTTTTATCGGGAGAGACTACAATGAGCAGTTCTTC. Protein: CASSFIGRDYNEQFF.

The rearrangement links TRBV3-1 to TRBJ2-2; D is unresolved. This CDR3 has 13 residues. Trimming stripped 0 bases from V and 14 bases from J, with 13 bases between. Germline CDR1 LGHDT, CDR2 YNNKEL (reference sequence). The DNA for the CDR3 is TGTGCCAGCAGCCAAGATTCGGCAGGACCCCTGTTTTTT. It codes for CASSQDSAGPLFF.

This clonotype was seen repeatedly, ten times or more. The V gene is TRBV28, the J gene TRBJ1-2; 10 bases are a match to TRBD1. With V trimmed by 6 bases and J by 6 bases, 4 bases remained unmatched. The germline gives CDR1 MDHEN, CDR2 SYDVKM. The CDR3 has 13 amino acids. The CDR3 loop reads CASRTDRGDGYTF. The CDR3 nucleotides are TGTGCCAGCAGAACGGACAGGGGGGATGGCTACACCTTC.

The V call is TRBV12-3 or TRBV12-4, the J call TRBJ2-1; 14 positions agree with TRBD2. Trimming at V came to 5 bases and at J to 8 bases, leaving 17 bases not matched to a gene. The CDR3 spans 19 residues. The CDR3 sequence is CASSRSIPGLAGASDEQFF. The CDR3 nucleotides are TGTGCCAGCAGTCGTTCAATTCCGGGACTAGCGGGAGCCTCGGATGAGCAGTTCTTC.

This clonotype was observed many times. V and J are TRBV11-3 and TRBJ2-1; 11 nucleotides match TRBD2. The CDR3 is 16 residues long. In germline, CDR1 is SGHNT, CDR2 YENEEA. V lost 6 bases, J lost 0 bases, and 4 bases stayed unmatched. As DNA, the CDR3 is TGTGCCAGCAGGCCGGGACTAGCGGCCTCCTACAATGAGCAGTTCTTC. It is translated as CASRPGLAASYNEQFF.

The gene calls are TRBV9 and TRBJ2-7, with D maybe TRBD1 (6 bases). V was trimmed by 4 bases and J by 6 bases, leaving 11 bases between them. Germline CDR1 SGDLS, CDR2 YYNGEE. The CDR3 is 12 amino acids. The chain's CDR3 is CASSPWGREQYF. As DNA, the CDR3 is TGTGCCAGCAGCCCCTGGGGGCGCGAGCAGTACTTC.

The chain has TRBV19 and TRBJ2-5, with 7 nucleotides matching TRBD2. V shed 10 bases and J 5 bases; nucleotides not matched to a gene: 10. The CDR3 sequence is 13 residues long. Germline-derived CDR1 and CDR2 are LNHDA and SQIVND (reference sequence). The CDR3 coding sequence is TGTGCCACCCGCGGGGGAACTGGGGAGACCCAGTACTTC. Translated: CATRGGTGETQYF.

This clonotype has ten or more counts. This chain links TRBV27 with TRBJ1-5, with 10 bases aligning to TRBD1. From germline, CDR1 is MNHEY and CDR2 SMNVEV (reference sequence). The CDR3 runs 15 residues. Trimming removed 5 bases from V and 6 bases from J; junction bases left unmatched: 7. The CDR3 sequence: CASSIRQGASQPQHF. The CDR3 bases are TGTGCCAGCAGTATACGACAGGGGGCGAGTCAGCCCCAGCATTTT.

This clonotype has a count of ten or more. The chain carries TRBV4-1 and TRBJ2-1, with unresolved D. The CDR3 is 14 residues long. Germline V lookup: CDR1 MGHRA, CDR2 YSYEKL. V shed 1 base and J shed 8 bases, with 12 bases lying between them. The CDR3 loop is CASSQGFRPYEQFF. The CDR3 DNA follows: TGCGCCAGCAGCCAAGGATTTAGACCATATGAGCAGTTCTTC.

There are many counts of this clonotype. CDR3 sequence: CASSLNSRLDEQFF. CDR3 DNA: TGTGCCAGCAGTTTGAATAGCCGGTTAGATGAGCAGTTCTTC. J is TRBJ2-1 and V is TRBV27; D uncertain. Germline-derived CDR1 and CDR2 are MNHEY and SMNVEV (reference sequence). The ends were cut back, 3 bases at V and 8 bases at J, with 14 bases in the middle. CDR3 size: 14 residues.

This clonotype came up many times. This rearrangement joins TRBV2 to TRBJ2-7; 9 nucleotides align to TRBD2. Trimming removed 3 bases from V and 1 base from J; junction bases left unmatched: 4. Germline V gene sequence: CDR1 SNHLY, CDR2 FYNNEI. There are 15 residues in the CDR3. The CDR3 nucleotides read TGTGCCAGCAGTGAGGCGACTAGCGGATCCTACGAGCAGTACTTC. This translates into CASSEATSGSYEQYF.

In its sample, this clonotype was seen many times. The chain recombines TRBV12-5 with TRBJ2-1; TRBD2 matches at 15 bases. V was clipped by 1 base and J by 5 bases; unmatched bases: 9. Germline loops: CDR1 LGHNT, CDR2 FRNRAP. This CDR3 spans 19 amino acids. The CDR3 loop is CASGLALRGLAGGHNEQFF. In DNA, the CDR3 is TGTGCTAGTGGTTTGGCCCTCCGGGGACTAGCGGGAGGTCACAATGAGCAGTTCTTC. The entire variable domain, with the rest obtained from reference TRBV12-5 and TRBJ2-1, is as follows: DARVTQTPRHKVTEMGQEVTMRCQPILGHNTVFWYRQTMMQGLELLAYFRNRAPLDDSGMPKDRFSAEMPDATLATLKIQPSEPRDSAVYFCASGLALRGLAGGHNEQFFGPGTRLTVL.

J is TRBJ1-1 and V is TRBV20-1, with D unclear. The germline gives CDR1 DFQATT, CDR2 SNEGSKA (reference sequence). Trimming left V 0 bases short and J 5 bases short, with 4 bases between. This CDR3 spans 11 amino acids. The CDR3 sequence: CSAREWTEAFF. CDR3 DNA: TGCAGTGCTAGAGAGTGGACTGAAGCTTTCTTT.

This clonotype was seen at least ten times. V is TRBV4-1 and J is TRBJ2-3; no reliable D call. The CDR3 is 13 amino acids. The V end was cut by 2 bases, the J end by 2 bases, with 5 bases between. Germline-derived CDR1 and CDR2 are MGHRA and YSYEKL. The CDR3, as DNA: TGCGCCAGCAGCCAATCTTACACAGATACGCAGTATTTT. Translation: CASSQSYTDTQYF.

This clonotype came up many times. The chain has TRBV6-1 and TRBJ2-2; no clear D gene. Germline V gene sequence: CDR1 MNHNS, CDR2 SASEGT. This CDR3 has 14 amino acids. Trimming cost V 7 bases and J 1 base, with 10 bases left between them. The CDR3 region is CASKVTGNTGELFF. The DNA for the CDR3 is TGTGCCAGCAAAGTGACGGGGAACACCGGGGAGCTGTTTTTT.

The V and J genes are TRBV2 and TRBJ2-5, with TRBD2 matching 10 bases. CDR1 and CDR2 (germline): SNHLY, FYNNEI. After removal of 6 bases from V and 2 bases from J, the junction contained 6 bases not matched to a gene. The CDR3 loop spans 15 amino acids. CDR3 region: CASRWLAGGQETQYF. The CDR3 DNA reads as TGTGCCAGCAGATGGTTAGCGGGAGGACAAGAGACCCAGTACTTC. The full variable domain, with the rest looked up from reference TRBV2 and TRBJ2-5, is EPEVTQTPSHQVTQMGQEVILRCVPISNHLYFYWYRQILGQKVEFLVSFYNNEISEKSEIFDDQFSVERPDGSNFTLKIRSTKLEDSAMYFCASRWLAGGQETQYFGPGTRLLVL.

There are many counts of this clonotype. This chain uses TRBV6-1 with TRBJ2-1; D is ambiguous. The CDR3 consists of 12 residues. Germline V CDR1 and CDR2: MNHNS, SASEGT. The ends were cut back, 5 bases at V and 8 bases at J, with 10 bases in the middle. CDR3 DNA: TGTGCCAGCAGTTATGGGTGGGATGAGCAGTTCTTC. This codes for CASSYGWDEQFF.

This clonotype was detected many times. V gene TRBV18 combines with J gene TRBJ2-5, with 11 bases identical to TRBD1. Germline CDR1 KGHSH, CDR2 LQKENI. After removal of 5 bases from V and 3 bases from J, the junction contained 5 bases not matched to a gene. This CDR3 is 15 amino acids long. The CDR3 here is CASSTRTGGEETQYF. CDR3 coding DNA: TGTGCCAGCTCAACCCGGACAGGGGGCGAAGAGACCCAGTACTTC.

V is TRBV20-1 and J is TRBJ1-5; no clear D. V lost 4 bases to trimming and J lost 0 bases, with 16 bases between them. The CDR3 sequence is 16 residues long. Germline assignment: CDR1 DFQATT and CDR2 SNEGSKA (reference sequence). The CDR3 spells CSAKDPDGYSNQPQHF. As DNA, the CDR3 is TGCAGTGCTAAAGACCCGGACGGTTATAGCAATCAGCCCCAGCATTTT.

This clonotype showed up many times. At one end the junction does not follow the germline gene, possibly because of a read error. V and J are TRBV12-3 or TRBV12-4 and TRBJ2-1; 7 positions match TRBD2. The CDR3 covers 14 residues. CDR3 sequence reads: CASSLADRYNEQFF. The CDR3 nucleotides read TGTGCCAGCAGTCTAGCGGACCGATACAATGAGCAGTTCTTC.

The table lists this clonotype with many counts. V gene TRBV18 combines with J gene TRBJ2-1; 11 bases map to TRBD2. J gave up 7 bases and V 1 base, and 3 bases lay outside the gene matches. The CDR3 spans 15 residues. Per germline, CDR1 KGHSH and CDR2 LQKENI. CDR3 coding DNA: TGTGCCAGCTCACCACGGGCTAGCGGGAGGAATGAGCAGTTCTTC. This encodes CASSPRASGRNEQFF.